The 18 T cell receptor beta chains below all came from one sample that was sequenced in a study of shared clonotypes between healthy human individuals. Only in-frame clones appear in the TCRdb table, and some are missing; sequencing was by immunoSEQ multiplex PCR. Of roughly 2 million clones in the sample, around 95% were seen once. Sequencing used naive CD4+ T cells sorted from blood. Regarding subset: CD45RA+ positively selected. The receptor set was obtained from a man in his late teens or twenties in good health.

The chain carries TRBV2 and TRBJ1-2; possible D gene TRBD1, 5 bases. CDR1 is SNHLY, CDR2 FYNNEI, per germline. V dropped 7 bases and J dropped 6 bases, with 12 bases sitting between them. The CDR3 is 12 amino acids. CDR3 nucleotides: TGTGCCAGCAACGTTAAGGGGAATGGCTACACCTTC. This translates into CASNVKGNGYTF. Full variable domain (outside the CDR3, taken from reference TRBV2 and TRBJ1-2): EPEVTQTPSHQVTQMGQEVILRCVPISNHLYFYWYRQILGQKVEFLVSFYNNEISEKSEIFDDQFSVERPDGSNFTLKIRSTKLEDSAMYFCASNVKGNGYTFGSGTRLTVV.

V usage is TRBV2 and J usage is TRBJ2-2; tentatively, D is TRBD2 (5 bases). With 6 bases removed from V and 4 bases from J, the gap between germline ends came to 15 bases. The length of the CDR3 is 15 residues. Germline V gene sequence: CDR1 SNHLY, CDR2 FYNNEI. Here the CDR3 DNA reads TGTGCCAGCAGCATAATCGGGAAAAGCACCGGGGAGCTGTTTTTT. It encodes CASSIIGKSTGELFF.

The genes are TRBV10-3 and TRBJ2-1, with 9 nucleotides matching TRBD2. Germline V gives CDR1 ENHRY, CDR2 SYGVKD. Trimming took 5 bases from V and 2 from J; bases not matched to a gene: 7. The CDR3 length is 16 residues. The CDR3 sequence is CAISPIAGDAYNEQFF. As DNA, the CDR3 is TGTGCCATCAGTCCGATAGCGGGAGACGCCTACAATGAGCAGTTCTTC.

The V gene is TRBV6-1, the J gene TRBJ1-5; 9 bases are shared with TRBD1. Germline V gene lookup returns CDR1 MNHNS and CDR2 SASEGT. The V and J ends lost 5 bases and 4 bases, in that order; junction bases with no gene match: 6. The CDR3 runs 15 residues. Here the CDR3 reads CASSWGGTGNQPQHF. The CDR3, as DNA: TGTGCCAGCAGTTGGGGCGGGACAGGGAATCAGCCCCAGCATTTT.

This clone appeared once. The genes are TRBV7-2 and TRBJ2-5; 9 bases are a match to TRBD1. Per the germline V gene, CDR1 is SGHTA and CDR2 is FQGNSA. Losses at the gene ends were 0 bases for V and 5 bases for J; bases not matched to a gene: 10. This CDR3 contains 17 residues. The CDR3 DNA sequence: TGTGCCAGCAGCTTAGCGATCTCGGGACAGGGTGTGGAGACCCAGTACTTC. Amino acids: CASSLAISGQGVETQYF.

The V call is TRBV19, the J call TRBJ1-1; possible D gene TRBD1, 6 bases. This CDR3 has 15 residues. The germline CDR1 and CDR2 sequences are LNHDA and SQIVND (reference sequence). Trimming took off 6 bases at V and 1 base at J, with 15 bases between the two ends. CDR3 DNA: TGTGCCAGTAGAAGTTCCGGACAGAAGAACACTGAAGCTTTCTTT. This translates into CASRSSGQKNTEAFF.

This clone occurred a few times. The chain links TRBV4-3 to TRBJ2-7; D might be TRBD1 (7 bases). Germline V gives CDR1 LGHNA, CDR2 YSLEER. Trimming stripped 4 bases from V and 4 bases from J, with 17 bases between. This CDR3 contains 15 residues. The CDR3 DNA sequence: TGCGCCAGCAGCCTCTCTCCAGGGGGGCAGTACGAGCAGTACTTC. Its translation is CASSLSPGGQYEQYF.

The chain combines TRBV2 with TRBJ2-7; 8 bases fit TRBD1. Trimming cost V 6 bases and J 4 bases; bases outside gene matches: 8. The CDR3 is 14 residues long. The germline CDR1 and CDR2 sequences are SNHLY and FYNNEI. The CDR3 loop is CASREGTGGYEQYF. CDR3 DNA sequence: TGTGCCAGCAGAGAGGGGACAGGAGGGTACGAGCAGTACTTC.

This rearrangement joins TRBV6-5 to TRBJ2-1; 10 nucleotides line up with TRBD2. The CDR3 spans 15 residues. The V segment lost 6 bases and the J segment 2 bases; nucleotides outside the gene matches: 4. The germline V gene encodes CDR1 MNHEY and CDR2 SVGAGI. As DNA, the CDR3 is TGTGCCAGCAGCCCGGGACTAGCGACCTACAATGAGCAGTTCTTC. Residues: CASSPGLATYNEQFF.

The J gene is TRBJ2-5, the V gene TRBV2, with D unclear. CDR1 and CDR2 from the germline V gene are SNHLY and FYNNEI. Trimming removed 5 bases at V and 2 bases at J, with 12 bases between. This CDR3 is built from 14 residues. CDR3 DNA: TGTGCCAGCAGTTTCGACGGCACTCAAGAGACCCAGTACTTC. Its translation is CASSFDGTQETQYF.

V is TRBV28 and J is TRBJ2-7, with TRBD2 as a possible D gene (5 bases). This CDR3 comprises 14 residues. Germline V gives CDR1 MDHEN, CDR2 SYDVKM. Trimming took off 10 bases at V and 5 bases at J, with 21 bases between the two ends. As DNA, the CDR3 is TGTGCCACCTCAGAGGGTACCGATATGAACGAGCAGTACTTC. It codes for CATSEGTDMNEQYF.

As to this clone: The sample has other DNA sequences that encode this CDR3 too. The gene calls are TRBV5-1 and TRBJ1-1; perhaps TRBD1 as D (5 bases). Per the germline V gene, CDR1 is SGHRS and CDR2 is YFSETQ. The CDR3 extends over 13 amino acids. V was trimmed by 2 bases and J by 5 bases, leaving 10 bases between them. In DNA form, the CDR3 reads TGCGCCAGCAGCTTTTTGGGGGGGACTGAAGCTTTCTTT. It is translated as CASSFLGGTEAFF. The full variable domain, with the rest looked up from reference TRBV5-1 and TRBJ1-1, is KAGVTQTPRYLIKTRGQQVTLSCSPISGHRSVSWYQQTPGQGLQFLFEYFSETQRNKGNFPGRFSGRQFSNSRSEMNVSTLELGDSALYLCASSFLGGTEAFFGQGTRLTVV.

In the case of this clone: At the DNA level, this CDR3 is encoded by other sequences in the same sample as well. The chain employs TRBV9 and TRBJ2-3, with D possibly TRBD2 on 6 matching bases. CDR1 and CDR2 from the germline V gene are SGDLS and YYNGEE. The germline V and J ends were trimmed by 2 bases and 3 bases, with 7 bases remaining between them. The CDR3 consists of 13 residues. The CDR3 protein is CASSVGGTDTQYF. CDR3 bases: TGTGCCAGCAGCGTTGGGGGGACAGATACGCAGTATTTT.

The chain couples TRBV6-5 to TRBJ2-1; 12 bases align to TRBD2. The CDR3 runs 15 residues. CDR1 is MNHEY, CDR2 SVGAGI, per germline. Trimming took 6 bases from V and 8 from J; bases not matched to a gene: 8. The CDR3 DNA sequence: TGTGCCAGCAGGGGGATACGGACTAGCGGGGATGAGCAGTTCTTC. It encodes CASRGIRTSGDEQFF.

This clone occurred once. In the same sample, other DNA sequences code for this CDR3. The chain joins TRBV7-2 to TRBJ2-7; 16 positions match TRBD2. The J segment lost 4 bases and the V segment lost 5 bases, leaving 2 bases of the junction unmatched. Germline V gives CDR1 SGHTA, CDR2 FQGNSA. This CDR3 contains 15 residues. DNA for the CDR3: TGTGCCAGCAGCCCGGGACTAGCGGGAGGGTACGAGCAGTACTTC. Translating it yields CASSPGLAGGYEQYF.

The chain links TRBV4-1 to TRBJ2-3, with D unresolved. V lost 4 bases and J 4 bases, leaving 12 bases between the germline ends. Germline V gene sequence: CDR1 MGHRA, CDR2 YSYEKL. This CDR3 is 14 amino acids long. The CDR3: CASSLPSGADTQYF. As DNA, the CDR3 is TGCGCCAGCAGCCTACCGTCCGGCGCAGATACGCAGTATTTT.

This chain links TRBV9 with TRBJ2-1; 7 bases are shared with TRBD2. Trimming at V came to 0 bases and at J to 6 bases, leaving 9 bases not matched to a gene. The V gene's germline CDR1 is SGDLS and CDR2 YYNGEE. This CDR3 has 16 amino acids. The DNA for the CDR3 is TGTGCCAGCAGCGTAGTTGGGACGGGGGGTACCAATGAGCAGTTCTTC. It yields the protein CASSVVGTGGTNEQFF.

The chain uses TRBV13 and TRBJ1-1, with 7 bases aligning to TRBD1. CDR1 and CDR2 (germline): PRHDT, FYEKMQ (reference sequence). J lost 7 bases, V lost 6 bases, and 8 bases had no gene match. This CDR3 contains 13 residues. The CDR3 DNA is TGTGCCAGCAGTTTCGACAGGGCTCTTGAAGCTTTCTTT. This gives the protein CASSFDRALEAFF.